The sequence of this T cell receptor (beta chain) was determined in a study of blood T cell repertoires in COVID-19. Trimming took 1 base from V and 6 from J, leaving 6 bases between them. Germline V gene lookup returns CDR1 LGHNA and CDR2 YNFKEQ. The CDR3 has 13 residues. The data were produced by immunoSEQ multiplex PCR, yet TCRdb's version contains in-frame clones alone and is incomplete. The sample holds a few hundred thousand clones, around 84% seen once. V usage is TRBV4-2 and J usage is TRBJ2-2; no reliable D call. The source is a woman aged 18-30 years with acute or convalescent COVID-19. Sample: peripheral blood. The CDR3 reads CASSQAGSGELFF. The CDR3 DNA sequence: TGTGCCAGCAGCCAAGCAGGCTCCGGGGAGCTGTTTTTT.